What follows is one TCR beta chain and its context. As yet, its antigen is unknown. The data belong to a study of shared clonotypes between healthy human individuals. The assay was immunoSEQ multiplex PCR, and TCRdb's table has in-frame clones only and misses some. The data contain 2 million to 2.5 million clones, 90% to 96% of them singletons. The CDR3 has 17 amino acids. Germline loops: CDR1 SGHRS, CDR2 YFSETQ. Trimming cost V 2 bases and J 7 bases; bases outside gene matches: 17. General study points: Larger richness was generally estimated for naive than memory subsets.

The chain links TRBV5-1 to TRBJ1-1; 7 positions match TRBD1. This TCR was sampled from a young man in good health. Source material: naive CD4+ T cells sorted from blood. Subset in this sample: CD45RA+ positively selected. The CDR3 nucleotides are TGCGCCAGCAGCTTAGGACAGCTAGGGGGCCGGGTATTTGAAGCTTTCTTT. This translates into CASSLGQLGGRVFEAFF.